Shown below are 10 T cell receptor beta chains from a single sample sequenced in a study of T cell responses to AZD1222 COVID-19 vaccine. Using immunoSEQ multiplex PCR, the repertoire was profiled, and TCRdb retains in-frame clones only, with some absent. The sample has around 200,000 clones; around 94% are singletons. Sequenced material: peripheral blood, taken 28 days after the second AZD1222 dose. The receptors derive from an adult who received the AZD1222 COVID-19 vaccine.

The chain links TRBV5-5 to TRBJ1-1; a weak D match, TRBD1 (5 bases). Germline CDR1 is SGHKS and CDR2 is YYEKEE (reference sequence). V was clipped by 4 bases and J by 5 bases, with 18 bases between them. This CDR3 has 15 amino acids. Here the CDR3 reads CASSGGLGFLTEAFF. Written as DNA, the CDR3 is TGTGCCAGCAGCGGGGGGTTAGGGTTCCTGACTGAAGCTTTCTTT.

The rearrangement links TRBV7-8 to TRBJ2-7; 7 bases are a match to TRBD2. The germline V gene encodes CDR1 SGHVS and CDR2 FQNEAQ. J was trimmed by 0 bases and V by 3 bases; bases with no gene match: 5. This CDR3 has 15 residues. CDR3 region: CASSFRLAGSYEQYF. CDR3 DNA: TGTGCCAGCAGCTTCAGACTAGCCGGCTCCTACGAGCAGTACTTC.

Remarks on this clone: A junction end diverges from the germline sequence, so it may reflect a read error. The V gene is TRBV7-8, the J gene TRBJ2-5, with 10 bases aligning to TRBD2. Germline lookup yields CDR1 SGHVS and CDR2 FQNEAQ. The CDR3 covers 15 residues. In nucleotides, the CDR3 is TGTGCCAGCAGCCTAGCGGGGGTGGTGTATGAGACCCAGTACTTC. It codes for CASSLAGVVYETQYF.

This clone was detected only once. V gene TRBV5-1 combines with J gene TRBJ2-7; 9 bases are a match to TRBD2. This CDR3 is built from 19 residues. Germline V gene lookup returns CDR1 SGHRS and CDR2 YFSETQ. The ends lost 2 bases at V and 2 bases at J; junction bases unmatched: 17. CDR3 in DNA: TGCGCCAGCAGCTTCTTGTCGTCTAGCGGGGCCCTCACACCCTACGAGCAGTACTTC. As protein: CASSFLSSSGALTPYEQYF.

This clone was seen a single time. This chain uses TRBV28 with TRBJ2-7, with a tentative D call TRBD1 (5 bases). The CDR3 runs 12 residues. The germline V and J ends were trimmed by 10 bases and 9 bases, with 19 bases remaining between them. From germline, CDR1 is MDHEN and CDR2 SYDVKM. As DNA, the CDR3 is TGTGCCACTACCTGGGGCCCCCAGGGGCAGTACTTC. Translating gives CATTWGPQGQYF.

The V call is TRBV11-3, the J call TRBJ2-3, with D uncertain. The germline V gene encodes CDR1 SGHNT and CDR2 YENEEA. The CDR3 is 15 residues long. V was clipped by 5 bases and J by 0 bases, with 12 bases between them. As DNA, the CDR3 is TGTGCCAGCAGCCCCGTAACTTCTAGCACAGATACGCAGTATTTT. Translated, it gives CASSPVTSSTDTQYF.

The chain employs TRBV5-1 and TRBJ2-5, with 9 bases lining up with TRBD1. CDR1 and CDR2 from the germline V gene are SGHRS and YFSETQ. This CDR3 comprises 15 residues. Trimming took 0 bases from V and 5 from J; bases not matched to a gene: 5. CDR3 residues: CASSLARTGAETQYF. The DNA of the CDR3 is TGCGCCAGCAGCTTGGCCCGGACAGGGGCCGAGACCCAGTACTTC.

The CDR3 is CASSSTGTNNQPQHF. CDR3 bases: TGTGCCAGCAGTTCAACCGGGACAAACAATCAGCCCCAGCATTTT. J is TRBJ1-5 and V is TRBV6-5, with a tentative D call TRBD1 (6 bases). The germline V gene encodes CDR1 MNHEY and CDR2 SVGAGI. The CDR3 totals 15 residues. Trimming pared 4 bases from V and 3 bases from J, leaving 13 bases between.

V usage is TRBV20-1 and J usage is TRBJ1-2, with a tentative D call TRBD1 (5 bases). The germline V and J ends were trimmed by 1 base and 8 bases, with 8 bases remaining between them. Looked up from germline, CDR1 is DFQATT and CDR2 is SNEGSKA (reference sequence). The CDR3 sequence is 11 residues long. CDR3 amino acids: CSARAGGGYTF. In nucleotides, the CDR3 is TGCAGTGCTAGAGCGGGGGGAGGCTACACCTTC.

V and J are TRBV4-3 and TRBJ2-3; maybe TRBD2 (5 bases). The V end lost 0 bases, the J end lost 6 bases, and 7 bases lay between the germline ends. Germline V CDR1 and CDR2: LGHNA, YSLEER. The CDR3 has 13 amino acids. CDR3 DNA: TGCGCCAGCAGCCAAGATCGCGGGGATACGCAGTATTTT. This sequence encodes CASSQDRGDTQYF.